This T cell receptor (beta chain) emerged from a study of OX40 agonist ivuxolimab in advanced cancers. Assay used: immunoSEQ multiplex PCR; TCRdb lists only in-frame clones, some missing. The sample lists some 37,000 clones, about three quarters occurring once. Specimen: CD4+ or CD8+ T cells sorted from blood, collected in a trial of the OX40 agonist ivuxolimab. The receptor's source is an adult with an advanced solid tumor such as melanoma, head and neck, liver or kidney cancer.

CDR3 DNA sequence: TGTGCCAGCAGGCTAAGAGAGTCCTACGAGCAGTACTTC. It encodes CASRLRESYEQYF. The rearrangement uses TRBV6-9 and TRBJ2-7, with D uncertain. V lost 6 bases, J lost 1 base, and 10 bases lay in between. The CDR3 contains 13 residues. The germline V gene has CDR1 MNHGY and CDR2 SVAAGI.